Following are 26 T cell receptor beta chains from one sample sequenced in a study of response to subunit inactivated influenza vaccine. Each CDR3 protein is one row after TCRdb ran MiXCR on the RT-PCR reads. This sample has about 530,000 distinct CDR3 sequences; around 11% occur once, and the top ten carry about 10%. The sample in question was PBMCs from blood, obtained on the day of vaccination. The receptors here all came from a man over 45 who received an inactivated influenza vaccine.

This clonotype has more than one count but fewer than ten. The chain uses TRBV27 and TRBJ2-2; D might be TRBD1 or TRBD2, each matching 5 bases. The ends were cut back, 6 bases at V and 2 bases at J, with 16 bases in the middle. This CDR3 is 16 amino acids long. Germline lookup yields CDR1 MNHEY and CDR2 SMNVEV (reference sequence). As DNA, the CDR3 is TGTGCCAGCAGCTTTTCTTGGGGACCAAACACCGGGGAGCTGTTTTTT. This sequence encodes CASSFSWGPNTGELFF.

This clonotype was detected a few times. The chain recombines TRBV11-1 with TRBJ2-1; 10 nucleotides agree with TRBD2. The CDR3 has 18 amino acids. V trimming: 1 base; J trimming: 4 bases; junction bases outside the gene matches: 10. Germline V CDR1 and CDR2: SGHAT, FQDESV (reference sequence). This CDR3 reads CASSLDWTSGLIYNEQFF. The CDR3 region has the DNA TGTGCCAGCAGCTTAGATTGGACTAGCGGACTAATATACAATGAGCAGTTCTTC. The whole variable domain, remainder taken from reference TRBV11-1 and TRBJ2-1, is EAEVAQSPRYKITEKSQAVAFWCDPISGHATLYWYRQILGQGPELLVQFQDESVVDDSQLPKDRFSAERLKGVDSTLKIQPAELGDSAMYLCASSLDWTSGLIYNEQFFGPGTRLTVL.

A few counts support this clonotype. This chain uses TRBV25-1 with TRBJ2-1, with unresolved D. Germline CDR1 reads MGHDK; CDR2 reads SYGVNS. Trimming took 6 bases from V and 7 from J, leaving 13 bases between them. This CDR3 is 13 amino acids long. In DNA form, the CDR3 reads TGTGCCAGCAGCGAAAGGGAAAGGAATGAGCAGTTCTTC. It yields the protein CASSERERNEQFF.

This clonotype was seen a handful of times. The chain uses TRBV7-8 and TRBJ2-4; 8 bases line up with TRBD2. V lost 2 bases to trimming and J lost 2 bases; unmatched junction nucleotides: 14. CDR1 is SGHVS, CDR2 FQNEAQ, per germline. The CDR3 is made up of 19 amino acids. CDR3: CASSLLAGGSLNPKNIQYF. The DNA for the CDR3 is TGTGCCAGCAGCTTACTGGCGGGGGGCTCTTTGAATCCCAAAAACATTCAGTACTTC.

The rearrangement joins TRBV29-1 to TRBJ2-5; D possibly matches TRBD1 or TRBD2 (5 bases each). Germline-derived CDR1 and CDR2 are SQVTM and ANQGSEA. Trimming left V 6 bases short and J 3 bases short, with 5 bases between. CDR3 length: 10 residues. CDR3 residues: CSVGEETQYF. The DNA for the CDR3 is TGCAGCGTGGGGGAAGAGACCCAGTACTTC.

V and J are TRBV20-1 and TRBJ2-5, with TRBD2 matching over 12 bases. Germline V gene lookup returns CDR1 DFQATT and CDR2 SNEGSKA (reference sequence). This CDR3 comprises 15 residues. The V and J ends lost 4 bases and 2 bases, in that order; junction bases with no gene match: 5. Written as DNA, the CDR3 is TGCAGTGCTATCAGGACTAGCGGGGAGCAAGAGACCCAGTACTTC. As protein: CSAIRTSGEQETQYF.

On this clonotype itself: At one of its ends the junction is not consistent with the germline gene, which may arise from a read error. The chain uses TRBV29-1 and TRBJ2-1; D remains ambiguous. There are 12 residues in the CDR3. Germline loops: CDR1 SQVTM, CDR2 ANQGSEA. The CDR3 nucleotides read TGCAGCGTTGAAGGCCGATACAATGGGCAGTTCTTC. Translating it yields CSVEGRYNGQFF.

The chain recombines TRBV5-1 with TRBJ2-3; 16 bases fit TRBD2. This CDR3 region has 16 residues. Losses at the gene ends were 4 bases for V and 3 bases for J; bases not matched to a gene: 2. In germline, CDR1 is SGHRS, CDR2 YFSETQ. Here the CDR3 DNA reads TGCGCCAGCAGCGAGGGACTAGCGGGGGGGACAGATACGCAGTATTTT. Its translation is CASSEGLAGGTDTQYF.

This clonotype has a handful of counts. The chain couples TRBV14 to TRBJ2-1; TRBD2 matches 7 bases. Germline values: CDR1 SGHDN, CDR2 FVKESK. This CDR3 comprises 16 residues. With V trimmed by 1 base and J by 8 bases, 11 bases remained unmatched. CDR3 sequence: CASSQVGGTRGDEQFF. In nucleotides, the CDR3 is TGTGCCAGCAGCCAAGTGGGGGGAACCCGGGGGGATGAGCAGTTCTTC.

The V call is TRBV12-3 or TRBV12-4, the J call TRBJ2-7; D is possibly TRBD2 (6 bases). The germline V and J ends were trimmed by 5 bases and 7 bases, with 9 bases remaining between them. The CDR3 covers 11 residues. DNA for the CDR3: TGTGCCAGCAGTCCTGGGAGGGAGCAGTACTTC. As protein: CASSPGREQYF.

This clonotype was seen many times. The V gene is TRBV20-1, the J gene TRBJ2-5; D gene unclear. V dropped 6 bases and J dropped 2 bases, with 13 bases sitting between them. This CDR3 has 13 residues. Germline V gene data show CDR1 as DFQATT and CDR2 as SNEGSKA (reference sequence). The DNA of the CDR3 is TGCAGTGCCCACATGGGCAGACAAGAGACCCAGTACTTC. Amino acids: CSAHMGRQETQYF.

DNA for the CDR3: TGCAGCGCCGCGGACTATACGAACACCGGGGAGCTGTTTTTT. This codes for CSAADYTNTGELFF. The chain couples TRBV29-1 to TRBJ2-2, with D possibly being TRBD2 (6 bases). The germline CDR1 and CDR2 sequences are SQVTM and ANQGSEA. V shed 7 bases and J shed 0 bases, with 12 bases lying between them. CDR3 length: 14 amino acids.

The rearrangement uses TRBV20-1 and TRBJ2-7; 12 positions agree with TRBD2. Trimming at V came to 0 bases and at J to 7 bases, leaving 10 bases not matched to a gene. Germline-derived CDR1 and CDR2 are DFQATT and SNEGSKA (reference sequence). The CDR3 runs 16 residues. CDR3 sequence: CSARDPLALAGGEQYF. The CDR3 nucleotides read TGCAGTGCTAGAGATCCTTTGGCTCTAGCGGGAGGGGAGCAGTACTTC.

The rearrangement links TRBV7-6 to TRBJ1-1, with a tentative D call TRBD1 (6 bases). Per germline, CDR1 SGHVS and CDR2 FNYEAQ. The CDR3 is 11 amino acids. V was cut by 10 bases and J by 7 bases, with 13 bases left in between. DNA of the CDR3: TGTGCCACCACGACAGGCGTTGAAGCTTTCTTT. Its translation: CATTTGVEAFF.

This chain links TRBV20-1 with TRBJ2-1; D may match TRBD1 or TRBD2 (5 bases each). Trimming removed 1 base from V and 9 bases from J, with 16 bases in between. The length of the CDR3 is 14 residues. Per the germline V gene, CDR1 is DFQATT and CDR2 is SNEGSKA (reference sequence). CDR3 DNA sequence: TGCAGTGCTAGAGTGAGCCCCCGGGACCGTGAGCAGTTCTTC. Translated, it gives CSARVSPRDREQFF.

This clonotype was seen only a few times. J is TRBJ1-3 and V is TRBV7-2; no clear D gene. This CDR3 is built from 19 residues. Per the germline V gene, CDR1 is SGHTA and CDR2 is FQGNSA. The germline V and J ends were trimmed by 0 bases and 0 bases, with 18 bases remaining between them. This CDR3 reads CASSLAATSSVSSGNTIYF. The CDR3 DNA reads TGTGCCAGCAGCTTAGCGGCGACAAGCTCCGTTAGCTCTGGAAACACCATATATTTT.

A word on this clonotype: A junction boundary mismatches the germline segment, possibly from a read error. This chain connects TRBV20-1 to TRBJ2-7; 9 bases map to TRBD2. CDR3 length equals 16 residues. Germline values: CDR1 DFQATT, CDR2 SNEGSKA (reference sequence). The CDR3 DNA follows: TGCTGTGCTAGAGTCCAGGGACTAGCTTTGTCCTACGAGCAGTACTTC. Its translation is CCARVQGLALSYEQYF.

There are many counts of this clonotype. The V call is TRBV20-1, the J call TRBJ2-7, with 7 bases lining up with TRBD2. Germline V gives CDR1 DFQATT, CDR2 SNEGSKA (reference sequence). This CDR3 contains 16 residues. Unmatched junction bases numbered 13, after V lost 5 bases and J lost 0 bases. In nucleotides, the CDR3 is TGCAGTGCTTCCCAGTCTGGACTAGGACTCTCCTACGAGCAGTACTTC. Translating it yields CSASQSGLGLSYEQYF.

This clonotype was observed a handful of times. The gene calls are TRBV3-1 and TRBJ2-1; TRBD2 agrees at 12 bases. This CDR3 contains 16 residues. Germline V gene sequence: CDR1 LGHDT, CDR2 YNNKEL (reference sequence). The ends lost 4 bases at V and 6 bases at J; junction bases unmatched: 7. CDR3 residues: CASSLLAGGRPNEQFF. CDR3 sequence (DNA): TGTGCCAGCAGCCTTCTAGCGGGAGGGAGACCCAATGAGCAGTTCTTC.

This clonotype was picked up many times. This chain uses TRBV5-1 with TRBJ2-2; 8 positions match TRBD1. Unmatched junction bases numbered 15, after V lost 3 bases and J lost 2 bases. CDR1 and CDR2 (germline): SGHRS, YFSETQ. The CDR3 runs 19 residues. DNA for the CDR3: TGCGCCAGCAGCTGGGGCCCGACAGGGGTACGACAAAACACCGGGGAGCTGTTTTTT. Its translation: CASSWGPTGVRQNTGELFF.

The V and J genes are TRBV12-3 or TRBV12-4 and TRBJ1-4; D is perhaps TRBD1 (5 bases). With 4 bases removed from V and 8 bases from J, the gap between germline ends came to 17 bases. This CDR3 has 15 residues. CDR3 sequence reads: CASSWGLGAGEKLFF. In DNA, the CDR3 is TGTGCCAGCAGTTGGGGTCTTGGGGCCGGCGAAAAACTGTTTTTT.

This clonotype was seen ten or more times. CDR3 sequence reads: CAAAMTQFQETQYF. The CDR3, as DNA: TGTGCCGCAGCAATGACCCAGTTCCAAGAGACCCAGTACTTC. The chain couples TRBV10-3 to TRBJ2-5; D remains ambiguous. CDR3 length: 14 amino acids. The V end was cut by 11 bases, the J end by 1 base, with 17 bases between. Germline-derived CDR1 and CDR2 are ENHRY and SYGVKD.

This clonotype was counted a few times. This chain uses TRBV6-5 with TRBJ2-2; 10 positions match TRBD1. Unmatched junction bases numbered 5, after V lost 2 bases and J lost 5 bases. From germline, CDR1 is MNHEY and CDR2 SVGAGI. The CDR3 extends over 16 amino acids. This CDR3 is CASSYLGTGDTGELFF. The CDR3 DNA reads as TGTGCCAGCAGTTACCTGGGGACAGGGGATACCGGGGAGCTGTTTTTT.

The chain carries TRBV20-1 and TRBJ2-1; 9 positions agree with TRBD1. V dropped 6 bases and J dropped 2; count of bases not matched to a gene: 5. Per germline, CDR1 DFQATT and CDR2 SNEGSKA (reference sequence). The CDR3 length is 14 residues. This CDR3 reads CSALGQGTYNEQFF. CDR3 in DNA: TGCAGTGCCCTAGGACAGGGGACCTACAATGAGCAGTTCTTC.

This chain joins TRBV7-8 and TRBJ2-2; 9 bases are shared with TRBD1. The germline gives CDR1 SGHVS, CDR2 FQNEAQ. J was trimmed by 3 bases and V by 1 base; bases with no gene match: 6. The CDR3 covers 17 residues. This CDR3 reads CASSLGGTGRYTGELFF. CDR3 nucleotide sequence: TGTGCCAGCAGCTTAGGGGGGACAGGGCGGTACACCGGGGAGCTGTTTTTT.

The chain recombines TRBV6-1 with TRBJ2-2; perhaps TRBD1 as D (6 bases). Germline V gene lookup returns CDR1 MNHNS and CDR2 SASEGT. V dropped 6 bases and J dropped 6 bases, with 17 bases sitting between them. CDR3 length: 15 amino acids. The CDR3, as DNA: TGTGCCAGCAGCCCGAGACAGGCTGGCGCCGGGGAGCTGTTTTTT. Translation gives CASSPRQAGAGELFF.